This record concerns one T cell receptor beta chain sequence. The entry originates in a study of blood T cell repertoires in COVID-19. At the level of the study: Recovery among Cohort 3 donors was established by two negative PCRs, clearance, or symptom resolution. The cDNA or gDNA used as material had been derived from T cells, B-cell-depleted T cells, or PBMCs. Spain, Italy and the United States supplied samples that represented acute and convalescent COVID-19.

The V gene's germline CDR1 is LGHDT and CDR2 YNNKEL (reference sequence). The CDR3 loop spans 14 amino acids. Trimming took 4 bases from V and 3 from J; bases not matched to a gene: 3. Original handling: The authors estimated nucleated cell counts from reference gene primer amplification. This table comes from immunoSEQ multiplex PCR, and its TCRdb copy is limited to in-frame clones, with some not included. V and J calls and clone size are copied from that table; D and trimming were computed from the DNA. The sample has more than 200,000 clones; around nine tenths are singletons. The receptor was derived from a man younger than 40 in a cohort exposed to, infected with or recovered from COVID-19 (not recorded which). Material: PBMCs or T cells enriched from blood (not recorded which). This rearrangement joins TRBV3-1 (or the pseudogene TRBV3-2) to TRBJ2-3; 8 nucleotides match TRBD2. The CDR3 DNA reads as TGTGCCAGCAGCCTAGCGGGAAGGACAGATACGCAGTATTTT. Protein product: CASSLAGRTDTQYF.